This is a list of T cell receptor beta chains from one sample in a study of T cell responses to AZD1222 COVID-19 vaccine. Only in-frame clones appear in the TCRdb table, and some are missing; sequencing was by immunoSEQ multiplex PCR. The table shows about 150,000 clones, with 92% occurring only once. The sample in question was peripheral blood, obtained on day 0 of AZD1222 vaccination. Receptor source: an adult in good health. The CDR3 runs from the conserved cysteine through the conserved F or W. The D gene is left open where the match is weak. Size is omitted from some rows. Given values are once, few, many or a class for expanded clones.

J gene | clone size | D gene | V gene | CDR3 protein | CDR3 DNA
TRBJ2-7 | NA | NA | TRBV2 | CASSELVGQYF | TGTGCCAGCAGTGAACTAGTAGGCCAGTACTTC
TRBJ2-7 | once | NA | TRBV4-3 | CASSQGGYEQYF | TGCGCCAGCAGCCAAGGAGGCTACGAGCAGTACTTC
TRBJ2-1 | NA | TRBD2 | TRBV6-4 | CASSDTRLAGSYNEQFF | TGTGCCAGCAGTGACACCCGCCTAGCGGGATCCTACAATGAGCAGTTCTTC
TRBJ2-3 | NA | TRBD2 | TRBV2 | CASSEGTSFRVGQYF | TGTGCCAGCAGTGAAGGGACTAGTTTCCGTGTGGGGCAGTATTTT
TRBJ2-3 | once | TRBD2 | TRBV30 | CALSGGTDTQYF | TGTGCCCTATCGGGAGGGACAGATACGCAGTATTTT
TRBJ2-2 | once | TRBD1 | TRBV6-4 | CASSETGTGANTGELFF | TGTGCCAGCAGCGAAACCGGGACAGGGGCGAACACCGGGGAGCTGTTTTTT
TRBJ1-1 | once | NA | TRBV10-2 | CASSRGAEAFF | TGCGCCAGCAGTCGCGGGGCTGAAGCTTTCTTT
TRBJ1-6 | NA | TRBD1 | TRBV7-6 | CASSPTGRQGDNSPLHF | TGTGCCAGCAGCCCAACCGGGAGGCAGGGGGATAATTCACCCCTCCACTTT
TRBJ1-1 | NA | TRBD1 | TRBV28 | CASIETGSMNTEAFF | TGTGCCAGCATCGAGACAGGGAGCATGAACACTGAAGCTTTCTTT
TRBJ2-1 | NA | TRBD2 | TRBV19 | CASSRMTSGFGNEQFF | TGTGCCAGTAGTCGAATGACTAGCGGGTTCGGTAATGAGCAGTTCTTC
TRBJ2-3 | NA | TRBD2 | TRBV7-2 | CASSFGRLTSVTDTQYF | TGTGCCAGCAGCTTTGGTAGACTCACTAGCGTCACAGATACGCAGTATTTT
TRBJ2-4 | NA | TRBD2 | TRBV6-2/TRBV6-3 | CASSRDASGIAKNIQYF | TGTGCCAGCAGTAGAGACGCTAGCGGAATAGCCAAAAACATTCAGTACTTC
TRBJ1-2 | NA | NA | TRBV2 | CASRGFGGIYGYTF | TGTGCCAGCAGGGGTTTCGGGGGGATCTATGGCTACACCTTC
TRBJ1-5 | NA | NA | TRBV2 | CASRDSEGQPQHF | TGTGCCAGCCGGGACTCCGAGGGTCAGCCCCAGCATTTT
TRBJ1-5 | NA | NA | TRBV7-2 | CASSLGREQPQHF | TGTGCCAGCAGCTTAGGGAGGGAACAGCCCCAGCATTTT
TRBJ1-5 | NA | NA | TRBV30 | CAWTRDSNQPQHF | TGTGCCTGGACCCGGGACAGCAATCAGCCCCAGCATTTT
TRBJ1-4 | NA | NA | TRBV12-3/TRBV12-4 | CASSLGTVIHF | TGTGCCAGCAGTTTAGGGACAGTTATACATTTT
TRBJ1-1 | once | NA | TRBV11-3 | CASSLDQNTEAFF | TGTGCCAGCAGCCTTGACCAGAACACTGAAGCTTTCTTT
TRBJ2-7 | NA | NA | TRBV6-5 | CASGEVGEQYF | TGTGCCAGCGGGGAGGTTGGGGAGCAGTACTTC
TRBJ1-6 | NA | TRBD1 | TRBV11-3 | CASSLGGQGYSPLHF | TGTGCCAGCAGCTTAGGCGGACAGGGATATTCACCCCTCCACTTT
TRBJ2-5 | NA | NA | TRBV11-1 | CASSLRRNQETQYF | TGTGCCAGCAGCTTACGGCGGAACCAAGAGACCCAGTACTTC
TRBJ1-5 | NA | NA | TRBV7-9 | CASIPRRGRGGQPQHF | TGTGCCAGCATCCCCCGCAGGGGCAGGGGAGGACAGCCCCAGCATTTT
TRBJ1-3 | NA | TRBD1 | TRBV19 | CASSLDRDLSSGNTIYF | TGTGCCAGTAGTCTCGACAGGGACTTGAGCTCTGGAAACACCATATATTTT
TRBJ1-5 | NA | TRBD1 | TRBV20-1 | CSASETGIGKNPQHF | TGCAGTGCTAGTGAGACAGGGATCGGGAAAAATCCCCAGCATTTT